The 7 T cell receptor beta chains listed next were all sequenced from one sample in a study of CD8+ T cells in alopecia areata. Indicated treatment: oral pan-JAK inhibitor, 5-10 mg twice daily. Following RNA extraction, reverse transcription yielded cDNA that acted as the sequencing template. Some clones are missing from TCRdb's copy, which holds only in-frame ones; the method was immunoSEQ multiplex PCR. Of 190,000 or so clones listed, around 58% are singletons. The sequencing here drew on CD8+ T cells sorted from blood, taken at week 24, from a patient treated with tofacitinib. The receptors stem from a human donor with alopecia areata.

This clone was observed a single time. This chain links TRBV29-1 with TRBJ2-7; 7 positions agree with TRBD2. The CDR3 length is 12 residues. J was trimmed by 5 bases and V by 7 bases; bases with no gene match: 8. The germline gives CDR1 SQVTM, CDR2 ANQGSEA. CDR3 amino acids: CSAGRAGNEQYF. The CDR3 DNA is TGCAGCGCAGGGAGGGCTGGCAACGAGCAGTACTTC.

The J gene is TRBJ2-3, the V gene TRBV6-5, with D perhaps TRBD2 (5 bases). The CDR3 loop spans 13 amino acids. Germline V gene data show CDR1 as MNHEY and CDR2 as SVGAGI. The V and J ends lost 5 bases and 5 bases respectively, with 11 bases between them. The DNA for the CDR3 is TGTGCCAGCAGTCCCCCCACTAGAGATACGCAGTATTTT. Residues: CASSPPTRDTQYF.

This rearrangement joins TRBV2 to TRBJ1-2; tentatively, D is TRBD1 (6 bases). V shed 8 bases and J shed 8 bases, with 21 bases lying between them. This CDR3 is 14 amino acids long. Germline CDR1 reads SNHLY; CDR2 reads FYNNEI. The CDR3, as DNA: TGTGCCAGCCTGACCGGGGGCTCAAAGGAAGGCTACACCTTC. The encoded protein is CASLTGGSKEGYTF. The whole variable domain, remainder taken from reference TRBV2 and TRBJ1-2, is EPEVTQTPSHQVTQMGQEVILRCVPISNHLYFYWYRQILGQKVEFLVSFYNNEISEKSEIFDDQFSVERPDGSNFTLKIRSTKLEDSAMYFCASLTGGSKEGYTFGSGTRLTVV.

The chain links TRBV19 to TRBJ2-1, with TRBD2 as a possible D gene (7 bases). Per the germline V gene, CDR1 is LNHDA and CDR2 is SQIVND (reference sequence). Trimming left V 3 bases short and J 4 bases short, with 10 bases between. The length of the CDR3 is 14 residues. CDR3 protein: CASSMGGAYNEQFF. CDR3 in DNA: TGTGCCAGTAGTATGGGGGGGGCGTACAATGAGCAGTTCTTC.

J is TRBJ1-2 and V is TRBV14; a possible D gene is TRBD1 (5 bases). Per the germline V gene, CDR1 is SGHDN and CDR2 is FVKESK. V shed 3 bases and J shed 4 bases, with 9 bases lying between them. CDR3 length equals 13 residues. Here the CDR3 DNA reads TGTGCCAGCAGCCACGACAGCTTCTATGGCTACACCTTC. Translation gives CASSHDSFYGYTF.

This clone has only a few counts. This chain connects TRBV7-8 to TRBJ1-1, with D possibly matching TRBD1 (6 bases). CDR1 SGHVS and CDR2 FQNEAQ come from the germline V gene. The germline V and J ends were trimmed by 3 bases and 4 bases, with 21 bases remaining between them. The CDR3 extends over 17 amino acids. Written as DNA, the CDR3 is TGTGCCAGCAGCTTGGGGGCATTGGAGGGTTTATTCACTGAAGCTTTCTTT. Protein product: CASSLGALEGLFTEAFF.

About this clone: The germline gene is not matched at one end of the junction; a read error may be the cause. The J gene is TRBJ2-7, the V gene TRBV2; the D gene is possibly TRBD1 (6 bases). The germline V gene has CDR1 SNHLY and CDR2 FYNNEI. This CDR3 contains 11 residues. The CDR3 sequence is CASSGLETGIF. CDR3 nucleotide sequence: TGTGCCAGCAGTGGTTTAGAGACAGGCATCTTC.